This entry lists 19 T cell receptor beta chains sequenced from one sample in a study of blood T cell repertoires in COVID-19. TCRdb's table, derived via immunoSEQ multiplex PCR, lists solely in-frame clones and lacks some. This table holds approximately 210,000 clones, 75% to 90% found once. The sample was peripheral blood. These receptors were taken from a woman in her thirties or forties with acute or convalescent COVID-19.

The chain is built from TRBV19 and TRBJ1-3, with a weak D call TRBD1 (5 bases). This CDR3 is built from 15 residues. Between the trimmed V and J ends, which lost 1 base and 4 bases, there was a span of 11 bases. CDR1 and CDR2 (germline): LNHDA, SQIVND (reference sequence). The CDR3 loop reads CASSIARQPGNTIYF. DNA of the CDR3: TGTGCCAGTAGTATAGCACGACAGCCGGGAAACACCATATATTTT.

V usage is TRBV19 and J usage is TRBJ1-2; D call uncertain. Germline V gene data show CDR1 as LNHDA and CDR2 as SQIVND (reference sequence). Trimming cost V 4 bases and J 4 bases, with 10 bases left between them. The length of the CDR3 is 13 residues. CDR3 residues: CASSNGGSYGYTF. The CDR3 nucleotides read TGTGCCAGTAGTAACGGTGGGAGCTATGGCTACACCTTC. The variable domain in full, with the rest retrieved from reference TRBV19 and TRBJ1-2, is DGGITQSPKYLFRKEGQNVTLSCEQNLNHDAMYWYRQDPGQGLRLIYYSQIVNDFQKGDIAEGYSVSREKKESFPLTVTSAQKNPTAFYLCASSNGGSYGYTFGSGTRLTVV.

The chain uses TRBV4-1 and TRBJ1-1; possible D gene TRBD1, 6 bases. V lost 1 base and J 1 base, leaving 10 bases between the germline ends. Germline V gives CDR1 MGHRA, CDR2 YSYEKL. This CDR3 comprises 15 residues. The CDR3 loop reads CASSQGGGKNTEAFF. The DNA for the CDR3 is TGCGCCAGCAGCCAAGGGGGGGGCAAGAACACTGAAGCTTTCTTT.

The chain combines TRBV7-2 with TRBJ1-5; 7 nucleotides match TRBD1. V trimming: 5 bases; J trimming: 10 bases; junction bases outside the gene matches: 8. CDR1 is SGHTA and CDR2 is FQGNSA in the germline V gene. The CDR3 covers 13 residues. The CDR3 DNA sequence: TGTGCCAGCAGCATAGGACAGGAGAGACCCCAGCATTTT. Residues: CASSIGQERPQHF.

J is TRBJ2-1 and V is TRBV6-2 or TRBV6-3; TRBD2 aligns across 8 bases. The CDR3 has 16 amino acids. V dropped 6 bases and J dropped 6; count of bases not matched to a gene: 13. Germline V gene lookup returns CDR1 MNHEY and CDR2 SVGEGT. The CDR3 DNA is TGTGCCAGCAGCCCATTCGGCGGGGGGCGAAGCAATGAGCAGTTCTTC. Translation gives CASSPFGGGRSNEQFF.

The rearrangement joins TRBV14 to TRBJ1-3; D gene uncertain. Germline V gives CDR1 SGHDN, CDR2 FVKESK. V was trimmed by 4 bases and J by 1 base, leaving 11 bases between them. The CDR3 sequence is 15 residues long. CDR3 nucleotide sequence: TGTGCCAGCAGCCCTTTCCTCGGTTCTGGAAACACCATATATTTT. It is translated as CASSPFLGSGNTIYF.

This chain uses TRBV28 with TRBJ1-3; tentative D call: TRBD1 (6 bases). Trimming removed 4 bases at V and 6 bases at J, with 13 bases between. Germline CDR1 is MDHEN and CDR2 is SYDVKM. CDR3 length equals 14 residues. The CDR3, as DNA: TGTGCCAGCAGTTCGGCGGACAGATTAAACACCATATATTTT. Protein: CASSSADRLNTIYF.

The chain has TRBV4-2 and TRBJ1-2; 7 nucleotides agree with TRBD1. V lost 5 bases to trimming and J lost 3 bases; unmatched junction nucleotides: 12. CDR1 is LGHNA and CDR2 is YNFKEQ in the germline V gene. CDR3 length equals 16 residues. The CDR3 DNA reads as TGTGCCAGCAGCTATGGGACAGCGGTTCAAGACTATGGCTACACCTTC. Its protein product is CASSYGTAVQDYGYTF.

This sequence joins TRBV28 and TRBJ2-5; D perhaps matches TRBD2 (6 bases). This CDR3 region has 16 residues. Between the trimmed V and J ends, which lost 5 bases and 3 bases, there was a span of 19 bases. The germline V gene encodes CDR1 MDHEN and CDR2 SYDVKM. CDR3 sequence: CASSPDSGSPKETQYF. In nucleotides, the CDR3 is TGTGCCAGCAGTCCGGACTCCGGGAGTCCTAAAGAGACCCAGTACTTC.

The J gene is TRBJ1-2, the V gene TRBV12-3 or TRBV12-4, with D tentatively TRBD1 (6 bases). The CDR3 runs to 13 residues. For the CDR3, the DNA is TGTGCGGTCAGGGGTCTTTCTAACTATGGCTACACCTTC. This codes for CAVRGLSNYGYTF.

The chain recombines TRBV18 with TRBJ1-4; TRBD1 aligns across 7 bases. The CDR3 totals 14 residues. Germline loops: CDR1 KGHSH, CDR2 LQKENI. V gave up 4 bases and J gave up 4 bases; unmatched junction bases: 3. This CDR3 is CASSLGTDNEKLFF. In DNA, the CDR3 is TGTGCCAGCTCACTAGGGACAGATAATGAAAAACTGTTTTTT.

The chain joins TRBV3-1 (or the pseudogene TRBV3-2) to TRBJ2-1; 7 bases line up with TRBD1. The CDR3 length is 15 residues. With 2 bases clipped from V and 4 bases from J, the junction kept 5 bases outside the gene matches. Looked up from germline, CDR1 is LGHDT and CDR2 is YNNKEL (reference sequence). The CDR3 coding sequence is TGTGCCAGCAGCCAAACAGGGGCCTCTTACAATGAGCAGTTCTTC. Encoded protein: CASSQTGASYNEQFF.

This chain connects TRBV19 to TRBJ1-3, with unresolved D. This CDR3 is built from 13 residues. Germline-derived CDR1 and CDR2 are LNHDA and SQIVND (reference sequence). V gave up 10 bases and J gave up 0 bases, with 10 bases separating them. The CDR3 protein is CATGVFSGNTIYF. As DNA, the CDR3 is TGTGCCACCGGGGTTTTCTCTGGAAACACCATATATTTT.

This clone showed up just a few times. The chain is built from TRBV21-1 and TRBJ1-3; TRBD1, the table's D call, was not compared with the DNA. TRBV21-1 corresponds to a pseudogene. CDR3 length equals 16 residues. This chain's CDR3 is CASSDPQAVSGNTIYF. CDR3 in DNA: TGTGCCAGCAGCGACCCACAGGCCGTCTCTGGAAACACCATATATTTT.

The gene calls are TRBV24-1 and TRBJ2-6; TRBD2 might be the D (6 bases). Per germline, CDR1 KGHDR and CDR2 SFDVKD. The CDR3 is 17 residues long. V was pared by 5 bases and J by 0 bases, with 13 bases between. The CDR3, as DNA: TGTGCCACCAGTGGGAGGGAGCCTACCTCTGGGGCCAACGTCCTGACTTTC. This codes for CATSGREPTSGANVLTF.

The CDR3 protein is CASSLRGGQETQYF. The DNA of the CDR3 is TGTGCCAGCAGCCTGCGGGGGGGGCAAGAGACCCAGTACTTC. The V call is TRBV9, the J call TRBJ2-5; 9 nucleotides agree with TRBD2. The CDR3 has 14 residues. Germline V CDR1 and CDR2: SGDLS, YYNGEE. With 4 bases clipped from V and 2 bases from J, the junction kept 3 bases outside the gene matches.

This clone was picked up a small number of times. The chain employs TRBV20-1 and TRBJ1-2; D remains ambiguous. The germline V and J ends were trimmed by 3 bases and 6 bases, with 11 bases remaining between them. Germline V gene data show CDR1 as DFQATT and CDR2 as SNEGSKA (reference sequence). The CDR3 contains 12 residues. The CDR3 spells CSASEGVHGYTF. The CDR3 region has the DNA TGCAGTGCTAGTGAGGGAGTCCATGGCTACACCTTC.

The chain links TRBV7-9 to TRBJ2-5; no clear D gene. Per the germline V gene, CDR1 is SEHNR and CDR2 is FQNEAQ (reference sequence). V lost 1 base to trimming and J lost 1 base, with 4 bases between them. The CDR3 length is 13 residues. CDR3 protein: CASSLVAQETQYF. The CDR3 DNA follows: TGTGCCAGCAGCTTAGTAGCCCAAGAGACCCAGTACTTC.

V usage is TRBV7-9 and J usage is TRBJ1-1; D might be TRBD1 (5 bases). Trimming stripped 3 bases from V and 5 bases from J, with 13 bases between. CDR3 length: 14 residues. Germline V gives CDR1 SEHNR, CDR2 FQNEAQ (reference sequence). For the CDR3, the DNA is TGTGCCAGCAGCTTCGGGGGGGTATATACTGAAGCTTTCTTT. The encoded protein is CASSFGGVYTEAFF.